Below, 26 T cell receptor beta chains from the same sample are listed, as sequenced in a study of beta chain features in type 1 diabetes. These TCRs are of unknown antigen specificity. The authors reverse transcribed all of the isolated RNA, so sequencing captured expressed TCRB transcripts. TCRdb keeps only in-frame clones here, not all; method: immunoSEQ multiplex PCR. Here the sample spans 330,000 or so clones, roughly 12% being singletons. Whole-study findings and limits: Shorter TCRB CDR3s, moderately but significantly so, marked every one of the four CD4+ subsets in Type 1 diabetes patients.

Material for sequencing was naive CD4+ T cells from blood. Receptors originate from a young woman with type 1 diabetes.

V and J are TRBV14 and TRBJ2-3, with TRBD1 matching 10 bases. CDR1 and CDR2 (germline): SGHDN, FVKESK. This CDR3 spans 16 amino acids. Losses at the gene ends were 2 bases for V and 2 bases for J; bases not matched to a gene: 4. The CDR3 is CASSQPTGGFTDTQYF. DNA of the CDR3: TGTGCCAGCAGCCAACCGACAGGGGGCTTCACAGATACGCAGTATTTT.

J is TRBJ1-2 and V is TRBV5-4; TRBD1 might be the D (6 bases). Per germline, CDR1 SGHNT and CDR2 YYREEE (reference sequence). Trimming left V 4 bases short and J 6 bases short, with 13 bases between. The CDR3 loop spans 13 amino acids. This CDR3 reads CASSLAQGDGYTF. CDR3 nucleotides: TGTGCCAGCAGCCTCGCACAGGGCGATGGCTACACCTTC.

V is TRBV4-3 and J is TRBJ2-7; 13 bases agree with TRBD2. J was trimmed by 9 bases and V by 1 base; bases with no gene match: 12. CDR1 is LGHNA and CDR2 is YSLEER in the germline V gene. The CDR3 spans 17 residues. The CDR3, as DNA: TGCGCCAGCAGCCAAGGGACTAGCGGGAGCCTTTTAACCAGGCAGTACTTC. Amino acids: CASSQGTSGSLLTRQYF.

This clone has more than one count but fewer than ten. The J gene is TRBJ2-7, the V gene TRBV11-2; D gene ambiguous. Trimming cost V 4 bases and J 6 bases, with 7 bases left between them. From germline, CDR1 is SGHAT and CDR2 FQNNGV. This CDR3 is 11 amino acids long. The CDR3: CASSSVFEQYF. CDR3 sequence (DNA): TGTGCCAGCAGCTCGGTGTTCGAGCAGTACTTC.

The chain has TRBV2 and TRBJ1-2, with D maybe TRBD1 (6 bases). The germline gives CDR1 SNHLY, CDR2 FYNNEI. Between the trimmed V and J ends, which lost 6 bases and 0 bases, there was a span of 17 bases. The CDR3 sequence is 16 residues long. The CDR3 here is CASRDFRTAPNYGYTF. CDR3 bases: TGTGCCAGCAGAGACTTCCGGACAGCCCCTAACTATGGCTACACCTTC.

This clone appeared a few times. The CDR3: CAWSARYNEQFF. The DNA for the CDR3 is TGTGCCTGGAGTGCCCGCTACAATGAGCAGTTCTTC. The V and J genes are TRBV30 and TRBJ2-1, with D unclear. Germline loops: CDR1 GTSNPN, CDR2 SVGIG (reference sequence). V was cut by 1 base and J by 3 bases, with 4 bases left in between. The CDR3 is made up of 12 amino acids.

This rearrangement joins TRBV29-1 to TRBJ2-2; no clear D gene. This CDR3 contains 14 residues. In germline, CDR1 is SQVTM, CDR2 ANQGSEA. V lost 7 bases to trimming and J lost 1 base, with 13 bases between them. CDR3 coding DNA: TGCAGCGCCCGGGTTGGAGAGAACACCGGGGAGCTGTTTTTT. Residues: CSARVGENTGELFF.

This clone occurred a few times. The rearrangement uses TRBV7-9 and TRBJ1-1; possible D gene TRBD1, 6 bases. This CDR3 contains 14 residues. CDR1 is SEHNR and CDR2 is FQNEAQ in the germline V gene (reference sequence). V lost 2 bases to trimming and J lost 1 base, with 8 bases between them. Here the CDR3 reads CASSLSGQNTEAFF. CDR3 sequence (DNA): TGTGCCAGCAGCTTATCGGGACAGAACACTGAAGCTTTCTTT. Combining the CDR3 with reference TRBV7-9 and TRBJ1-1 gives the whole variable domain DTGVSQNPRHKITKRGQNVTFRCDPISEHNRLYWYRQTLGQGPEFLTYFQNEAQLEKSRLLSDRFSAERPKGSFSTLEIQRTEQGDSAMYLCASSLSGQNTEAFFGQGTRLTVV.

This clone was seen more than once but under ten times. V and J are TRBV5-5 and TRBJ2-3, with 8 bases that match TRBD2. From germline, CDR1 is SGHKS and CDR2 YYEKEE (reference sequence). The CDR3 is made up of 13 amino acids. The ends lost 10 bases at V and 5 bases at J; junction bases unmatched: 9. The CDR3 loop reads CAVSGGARDTQYF. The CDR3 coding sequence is TGTGCCGTATCCGGGGGGGCCAGAGATACGCAGTATTTT.

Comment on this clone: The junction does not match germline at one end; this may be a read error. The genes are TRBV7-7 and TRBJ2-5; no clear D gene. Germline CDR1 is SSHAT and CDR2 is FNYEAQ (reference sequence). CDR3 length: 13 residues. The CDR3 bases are TGTGCTAGCAGCTTAGGTCTCCGAGAGACCCAGTACTTC. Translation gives CASSLGLRETQYF.

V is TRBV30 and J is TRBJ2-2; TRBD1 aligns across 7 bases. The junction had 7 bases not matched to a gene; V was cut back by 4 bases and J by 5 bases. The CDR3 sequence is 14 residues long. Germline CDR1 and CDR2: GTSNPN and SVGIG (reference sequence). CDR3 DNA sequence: TGTGCCTGGACCGGGACAGTAAGGACCGGGGAGCTGTTTTTT. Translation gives CAWTGTVRTGELFF.

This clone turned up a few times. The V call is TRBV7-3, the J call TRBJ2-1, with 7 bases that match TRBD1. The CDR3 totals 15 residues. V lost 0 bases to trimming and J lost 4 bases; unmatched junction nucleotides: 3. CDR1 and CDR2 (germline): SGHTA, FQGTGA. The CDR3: CASSLTGDSYNEQFF. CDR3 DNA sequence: TGTGCCAGCAGCTTAACAGGGGACAGTTACAATGAGCAGTTCTTC.

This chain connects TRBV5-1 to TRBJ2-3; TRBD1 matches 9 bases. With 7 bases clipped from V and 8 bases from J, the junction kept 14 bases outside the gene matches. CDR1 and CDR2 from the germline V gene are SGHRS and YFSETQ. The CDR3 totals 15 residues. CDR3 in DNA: TGCGCCAGCTCGAAACCGGGACAGGGAGAGGGTACGCAGTATTTT. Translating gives CASSKPGQGEGTQYF.

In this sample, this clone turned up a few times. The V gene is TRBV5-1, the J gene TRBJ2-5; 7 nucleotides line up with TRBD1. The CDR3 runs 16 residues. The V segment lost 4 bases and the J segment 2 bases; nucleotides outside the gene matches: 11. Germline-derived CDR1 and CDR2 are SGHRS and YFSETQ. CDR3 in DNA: TGCGCCAGCAGCAAGAACTATGGGACAGCTCAAGAGACCCAGTACTTC. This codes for CASSKNYGTAQETQYF.

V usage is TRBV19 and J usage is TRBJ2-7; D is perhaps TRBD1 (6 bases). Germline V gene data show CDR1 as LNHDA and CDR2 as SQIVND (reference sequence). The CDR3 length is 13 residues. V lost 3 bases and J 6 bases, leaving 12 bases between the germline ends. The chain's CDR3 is CASSMGDIGEQYF. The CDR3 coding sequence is TGTGCCAGTAGTATGGGGGACATCGGCGAGCAGTACTTC.

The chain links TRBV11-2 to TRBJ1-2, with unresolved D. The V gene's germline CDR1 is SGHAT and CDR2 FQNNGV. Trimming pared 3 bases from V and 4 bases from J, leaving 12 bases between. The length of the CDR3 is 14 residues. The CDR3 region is CASSLREASYGYTF. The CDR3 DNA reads TGTGCCAGCAGCTTGAGGGAGGCGAGCTATGGCTACACCTTC.

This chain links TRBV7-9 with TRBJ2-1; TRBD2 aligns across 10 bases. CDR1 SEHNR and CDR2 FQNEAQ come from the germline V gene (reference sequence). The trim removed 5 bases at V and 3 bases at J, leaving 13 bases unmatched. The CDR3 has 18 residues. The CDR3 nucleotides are TGTGCCAGCAGCCCACCTATGTCGGCTAGCGGGAGCTACAATGAGCAGTTCTTC. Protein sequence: CASSPPMSASGSYNEQFF.

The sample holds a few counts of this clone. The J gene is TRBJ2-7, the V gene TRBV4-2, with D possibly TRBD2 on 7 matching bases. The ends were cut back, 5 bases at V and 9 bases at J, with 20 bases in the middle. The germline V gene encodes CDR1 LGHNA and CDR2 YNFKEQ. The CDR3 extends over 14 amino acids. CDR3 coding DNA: TGTGCCAGCAGCGCAGATGGGGGGGCCGGATGGCAGTACTTC. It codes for CASSADGGAGWQYF.

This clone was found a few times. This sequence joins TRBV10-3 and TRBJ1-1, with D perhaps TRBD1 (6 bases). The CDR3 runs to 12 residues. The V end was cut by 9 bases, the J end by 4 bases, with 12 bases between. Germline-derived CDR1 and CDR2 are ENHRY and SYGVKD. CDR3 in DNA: TGTGCCATTGGACAGAAGGGCACTGAAGCTTTCTTT. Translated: CAIGQKGTEAFF.

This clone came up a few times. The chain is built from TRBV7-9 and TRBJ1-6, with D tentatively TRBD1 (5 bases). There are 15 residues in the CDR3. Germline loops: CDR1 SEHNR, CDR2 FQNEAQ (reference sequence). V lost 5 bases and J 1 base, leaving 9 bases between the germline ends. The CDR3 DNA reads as TGTGCCAGCAGCCCCCAGGGTTCCTATAATTCACCCCTCCACTTT. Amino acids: CASSPQGSYNSPLHF.

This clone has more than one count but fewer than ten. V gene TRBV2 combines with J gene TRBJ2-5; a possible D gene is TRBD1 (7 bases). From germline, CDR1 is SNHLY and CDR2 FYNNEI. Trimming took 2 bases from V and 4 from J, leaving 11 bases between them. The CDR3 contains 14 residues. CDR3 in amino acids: CASSEQGGGETQYF. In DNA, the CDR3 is TGTGCCAGCAGTGAACAGGGGGGAGGAGAGACCCAGTACTTC.

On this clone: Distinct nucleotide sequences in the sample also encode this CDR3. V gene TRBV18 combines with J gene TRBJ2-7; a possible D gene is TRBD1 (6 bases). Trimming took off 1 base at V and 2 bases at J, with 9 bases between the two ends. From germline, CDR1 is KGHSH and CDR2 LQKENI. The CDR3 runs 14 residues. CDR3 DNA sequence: TGTGCCAGCTCACCACGACAGGAGGCCTACGAGCAGTACTTC. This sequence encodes CASSPRQEAYEQYF.

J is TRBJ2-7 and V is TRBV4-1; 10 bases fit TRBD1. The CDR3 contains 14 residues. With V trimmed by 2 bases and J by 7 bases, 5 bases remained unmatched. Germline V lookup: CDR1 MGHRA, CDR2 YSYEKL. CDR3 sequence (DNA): TGCGCCAGCAGCCAACCAGGACAGGGGGGTGAGCAGTACTTC. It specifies CASSQPGQGGEQYF.

The CDR3 spells CASSEWGSRNYGYTF. Here the CDR3 DNA reads TGTGCCAGCAGTGAATGGGGCAGTAGGAACTATGGCTACACCTTC. This chain links TRBV25-1 with TRBJ1-2; D may be TRBD1 (5 bases). Deletions cut 1 base from V and 2 bases from J, with 11 bases between. Germline V gene data show CDR1 as MGHDK and CDR2 as SYGVNS. This CDR3 has 15 amino acids.

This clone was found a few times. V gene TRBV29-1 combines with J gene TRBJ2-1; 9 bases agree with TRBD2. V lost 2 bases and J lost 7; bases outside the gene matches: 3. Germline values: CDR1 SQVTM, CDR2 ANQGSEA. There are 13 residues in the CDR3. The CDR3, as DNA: TGCAGCGTTGAACTAGCGGGATTGAATGAGCAGTTCTTC. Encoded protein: CSVELAGLNEQFF.

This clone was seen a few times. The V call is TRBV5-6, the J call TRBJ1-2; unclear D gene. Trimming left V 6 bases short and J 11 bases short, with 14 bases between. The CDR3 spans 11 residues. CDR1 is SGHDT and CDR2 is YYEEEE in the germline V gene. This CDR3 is CASTLRSGYTF. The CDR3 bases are TGTGCCAGCACCCTTCGGAGCGGGTACACCTTC. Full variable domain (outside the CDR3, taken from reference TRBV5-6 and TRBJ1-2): DAGVTQSPTHLIKTRGQQVTLRCSPKSGHDTVSWYQQALGQGPQFIFQYYEEEERQRGNFPDRFSGHQFPNYSSELNVNALLLGDSALYLCASTLRSGYTFGSGTRLTVV.